This record covers a single T cell receptor (beta chain). Antigen unknown. Approximately 9.6 milliliters of peripheral blood were drawn from each donor into EDTA-treated tubes. This sample stems from a study of blood T cells in healthy people across ages. Study findings and constraints: A roughly linear age-dependent decrease characterized TCR beta diversity per million T cells.

A second roughly 7 to 12 cycle PCR used barcoded and J-beta primers. Every individual sample yielded 2.5 million or more paired-end reads (each containing CDR3). TCRdb reprocessed the 5' RACE reads with MiXCR, giving one entry per CDR3 protein. The data hold about 780,000 distinct CDR3 sequences, with 46% observed a single time. Trimming at V came to 6 bases and at J to 9 bases, leaving 10 bases not matched to a gene. The CDR3 loop spans 15 amino acids. The germline CDR1 and CDR2 sequences are MNHEY and SMNVEV (reference sequence). The sequence was collected from a man of 80 years or more in good health. The chain recombines TRBV27 with TRBJ2-1, with 11 bases identical to TRBD2. The sequenced sample consisted of blood. CDR3 DNA sequence: TGTGCCAGCAGCCAACTAGCGGGAGATTTTACTGAGCAGTTCTTC. Amino acids: CASSQLAGDFTEQFF.